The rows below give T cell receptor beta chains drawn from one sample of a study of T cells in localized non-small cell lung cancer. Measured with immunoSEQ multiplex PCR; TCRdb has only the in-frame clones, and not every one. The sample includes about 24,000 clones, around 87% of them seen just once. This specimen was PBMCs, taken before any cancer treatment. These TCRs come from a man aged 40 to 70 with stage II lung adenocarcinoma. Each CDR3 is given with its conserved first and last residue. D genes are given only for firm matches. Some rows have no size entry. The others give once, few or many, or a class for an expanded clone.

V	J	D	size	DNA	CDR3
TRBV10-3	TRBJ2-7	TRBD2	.	TGTGCCATCCGAGGGACTAGCGGGAGGGCCCACGAGCAGTACTTC	CAIRGTSGRAHEQYF
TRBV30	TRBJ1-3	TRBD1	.	TGTGCCTGGACGGTTGGACAGGGGGCTTTTAGAAACACCATATATTTT	CAWTVGQGAFRNTIYF
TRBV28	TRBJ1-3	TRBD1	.	TGTGCCAGCAGTTTGCCCGGGACAGGAGGAAACACCATATATTTT	CASSLPGTGGNTIYF
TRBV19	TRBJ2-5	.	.	TGTGCCAGTAGTATTAGTGGACTCCCAGGGGGGAAAGAGACCCAGTACTTC	CASSISGLPGGKETQYF
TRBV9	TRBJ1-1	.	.	TGTGCCAGCAGCGCAGGTCCGGGACAAAGCACTGAAGCTTTCTTT	CASSAGPGQSTEAFF
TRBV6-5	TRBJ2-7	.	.	TGTGCCAGCAGCCGAGCTCGGGACTCCACCTACGAGCAGTACTTC	CASSRARDSTYEQYF
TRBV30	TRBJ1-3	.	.	TGTGCCTGGAGGGGAGACCAAGGTAACACCATATATTTT	CAWRGDQGNTIYF
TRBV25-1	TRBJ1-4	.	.	TGTGCCAGCGCCAGCGCTGCAACTAATGAAAAACTGTTTTTT	CASASAATNEKLFF
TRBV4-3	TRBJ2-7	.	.	TGCGCCAGCAGCCAGGACCGGAACTCCTACGAGCAGTACTTC	CASSQDRNSYEQYF
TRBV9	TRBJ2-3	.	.	TGTGCCAGCAGCGTAGAGGTGAGCACAGATACGCAGTATTTT	CASSVEVSTDTQYF
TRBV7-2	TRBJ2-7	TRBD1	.	TGTGCCAGCAGCTTAGGGACAGGGGATGAGCAGTACTTC	CASSLGTGDEQYF
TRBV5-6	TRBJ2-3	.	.	TGTGCCAGCAGCTTCGTTACTACCAGCACAGATACGCAGTATTTT	CASSFVTTSTDTQYF
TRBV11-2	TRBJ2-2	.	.	TGTGCCAGCAGCTTAGATCAGGGGAACACCGGGGAGCTGTTTTTT	CASSLDQGNTGELFF
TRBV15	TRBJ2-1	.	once	TGTGCCACCAGAAACCGGGACGCTTACAATGAGCAGTTCTTC	CATRNRDAYNEQFF